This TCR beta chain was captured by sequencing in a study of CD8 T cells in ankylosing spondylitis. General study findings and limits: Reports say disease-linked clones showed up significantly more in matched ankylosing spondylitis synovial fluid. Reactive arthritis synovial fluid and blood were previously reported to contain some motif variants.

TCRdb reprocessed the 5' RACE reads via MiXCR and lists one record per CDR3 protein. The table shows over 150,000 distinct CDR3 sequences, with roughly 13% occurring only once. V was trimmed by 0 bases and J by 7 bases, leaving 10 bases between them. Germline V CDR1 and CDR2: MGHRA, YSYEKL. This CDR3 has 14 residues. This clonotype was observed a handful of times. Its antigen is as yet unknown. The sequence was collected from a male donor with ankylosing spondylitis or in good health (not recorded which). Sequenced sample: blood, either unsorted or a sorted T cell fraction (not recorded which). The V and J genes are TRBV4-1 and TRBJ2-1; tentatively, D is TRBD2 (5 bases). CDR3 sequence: CASSQDRLANEQFF. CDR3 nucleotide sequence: TGCGCCAGCAGCCAAGATAGGCTAGCTAATGAGCAGTTCTTC.